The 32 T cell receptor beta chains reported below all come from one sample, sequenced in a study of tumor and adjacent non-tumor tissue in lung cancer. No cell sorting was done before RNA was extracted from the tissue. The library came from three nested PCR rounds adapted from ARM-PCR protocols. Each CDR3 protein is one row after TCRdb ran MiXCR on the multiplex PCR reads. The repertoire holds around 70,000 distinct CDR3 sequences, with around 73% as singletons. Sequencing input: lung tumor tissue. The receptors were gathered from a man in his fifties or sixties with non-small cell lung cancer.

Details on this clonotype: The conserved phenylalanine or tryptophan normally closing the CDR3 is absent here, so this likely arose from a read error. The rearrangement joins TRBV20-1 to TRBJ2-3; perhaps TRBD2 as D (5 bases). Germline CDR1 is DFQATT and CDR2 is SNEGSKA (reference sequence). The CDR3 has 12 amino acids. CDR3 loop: CSATASTHTQYS. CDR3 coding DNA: TGCAGTGCTACCGCTAGCACACATACGCAGTATTCT.

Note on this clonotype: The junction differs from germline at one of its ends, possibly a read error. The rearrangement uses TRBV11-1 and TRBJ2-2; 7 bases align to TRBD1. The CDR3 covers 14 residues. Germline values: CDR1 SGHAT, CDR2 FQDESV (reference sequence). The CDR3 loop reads CASSTRQGPGEPFF. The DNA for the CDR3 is TGTGCCAGCAGCACCCGACAGGGCCCCGGGGAGCCGTTTTTT. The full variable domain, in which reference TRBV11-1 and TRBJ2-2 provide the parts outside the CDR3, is EAEVAQSPRYKITEKSQAVAFWCDPISGHATLYWYRQILGQGPELLVQFQDESVVDDSQLPKDRFSAERLKGVDSTLKIQPAELGDSAMYLCASSTRQGPGEPFFGEGSRLTVL.

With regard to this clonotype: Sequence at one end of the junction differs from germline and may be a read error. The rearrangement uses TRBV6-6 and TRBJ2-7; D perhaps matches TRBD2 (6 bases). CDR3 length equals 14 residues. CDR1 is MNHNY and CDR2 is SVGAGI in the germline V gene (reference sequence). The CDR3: CACSYGGVTNEQYF. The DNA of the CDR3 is TGTGCCTGCAGTTACGGAGGGGTTACGAACGAGCAGTACTTC.

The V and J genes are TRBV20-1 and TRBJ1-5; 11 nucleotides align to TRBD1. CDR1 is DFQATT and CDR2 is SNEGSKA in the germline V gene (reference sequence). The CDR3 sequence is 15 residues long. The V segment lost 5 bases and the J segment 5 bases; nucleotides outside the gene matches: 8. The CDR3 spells CSAFRDRGFDQPQHF. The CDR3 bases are TGCAGTGCTTTCCGGGACAGGGGGTTCGATCAGCCCCAGCATTTT.

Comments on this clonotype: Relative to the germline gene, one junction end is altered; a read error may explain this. CDR3 loop: CSTTLKTRQETRYF. CDR3 in DNA: TGCAGTACCACGCTTAAGACGCGGCAAGAGACCCGGTACTTC. The chain has TRBV20-1 and TRBJ2-5; D uncertain. The germline CDR1 and CDR2 sequences are DFQATT and SNEGSKA (reference sequence). This CDR3 comprises 14 residues.

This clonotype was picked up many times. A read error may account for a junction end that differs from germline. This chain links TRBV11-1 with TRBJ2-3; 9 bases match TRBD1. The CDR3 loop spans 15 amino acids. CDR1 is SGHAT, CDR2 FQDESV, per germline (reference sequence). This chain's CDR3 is CAGSPGTGFTDKQYF. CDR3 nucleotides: TGTGCCGGCAGTCCCGGGACAGGGTTCACAGATAAGCAGTATTTT. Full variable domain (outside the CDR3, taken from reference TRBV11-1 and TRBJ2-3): EAEVAQSPRYKITEKSQAVAFWCDPISGHATLYWYRQILGQGPELLVQFQDESVVDDSQLPKDRFSAERLKGVDSTLKIQPAELGDSAMYLCAGSPGTGFTDKQYFGPGTRLTVL.

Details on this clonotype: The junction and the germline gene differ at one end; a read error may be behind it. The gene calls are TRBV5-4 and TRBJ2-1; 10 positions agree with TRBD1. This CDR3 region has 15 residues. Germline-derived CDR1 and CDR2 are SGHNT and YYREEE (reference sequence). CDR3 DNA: TGTGGCAGCAACTTGGGACAGGGGCGCTACAATGAGCAGCTCTTC. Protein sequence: CGSNLGQGRYNEQLF.

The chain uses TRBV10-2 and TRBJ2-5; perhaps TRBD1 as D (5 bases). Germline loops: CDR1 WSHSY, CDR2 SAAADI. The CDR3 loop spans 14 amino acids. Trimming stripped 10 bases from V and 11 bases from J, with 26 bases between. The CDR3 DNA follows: TGCGCCAACAAATCCGGACATGCGACTGCGACACAGTACTTC. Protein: CANKSGHATATQYF.

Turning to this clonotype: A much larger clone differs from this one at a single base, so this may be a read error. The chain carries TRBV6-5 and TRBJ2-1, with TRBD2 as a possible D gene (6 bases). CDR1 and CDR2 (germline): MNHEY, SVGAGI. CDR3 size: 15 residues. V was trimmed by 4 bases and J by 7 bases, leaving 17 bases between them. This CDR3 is CASSCTRRGGNEQFF. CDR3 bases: TGTGCCAGCAGTTGCACGAGGCGGGGTGGGAATGAGCAGTTCTTC.

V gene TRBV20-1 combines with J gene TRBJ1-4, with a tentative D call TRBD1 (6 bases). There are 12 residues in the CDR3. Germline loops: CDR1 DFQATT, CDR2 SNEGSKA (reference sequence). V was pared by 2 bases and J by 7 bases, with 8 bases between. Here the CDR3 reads CSARQGCEKLFF. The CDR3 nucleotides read TGCAGTGCTAGACAGGGGTGTGAAAAACTGTTTTTT.

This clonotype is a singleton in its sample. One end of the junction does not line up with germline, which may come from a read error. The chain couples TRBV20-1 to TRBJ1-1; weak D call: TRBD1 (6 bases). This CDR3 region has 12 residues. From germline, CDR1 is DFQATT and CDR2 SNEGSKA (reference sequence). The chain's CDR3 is CSARDWDTEAFF. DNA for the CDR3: TGCAGTGCGCGGGACTGGGACACTGAAGCTTTCTTC.

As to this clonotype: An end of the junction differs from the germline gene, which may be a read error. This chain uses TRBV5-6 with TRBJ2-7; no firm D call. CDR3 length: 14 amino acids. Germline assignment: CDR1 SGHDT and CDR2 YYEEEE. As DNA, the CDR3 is TGTGCCAGCAGCTTGTCATTAACAGCCTACGGGCAGTATTTC. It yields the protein CASSLSLTAYGQYF.

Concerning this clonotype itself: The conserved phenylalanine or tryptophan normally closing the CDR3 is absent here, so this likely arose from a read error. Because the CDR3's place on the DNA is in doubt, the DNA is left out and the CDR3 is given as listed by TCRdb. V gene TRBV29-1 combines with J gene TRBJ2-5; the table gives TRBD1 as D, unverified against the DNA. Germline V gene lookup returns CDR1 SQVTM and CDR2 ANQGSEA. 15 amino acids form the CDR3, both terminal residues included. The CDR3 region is CSAIGQGRAGETQHS.

CDR3 in amino acids: CASSSGHGANTGELFF. Written as DNA, the CDR3 is TGTGCCAGCAGTTCGGGACACGGGGCGAACACCGGGGAGCTGTTTTTT. The chain uses TRBV6-6 and TRBJ2-2; D is perhaps TRBD1 (6 bases). Trimming removed 4 bases at V and 0 bases at J, with 12 bases between. From germline, CDR1 is MNHNY and CDR2 SVGAGI (reference sequence). The CDR3 covers 16 residues.

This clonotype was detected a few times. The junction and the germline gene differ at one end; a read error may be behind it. CDR3 DNA sequence: TGTGCCAGCCGAGCAGAGGTGGAAGAGACTCAGTACTTC. It specifies CASRAEVEETQYF. This chain connects TRBV6-6 to TRBJ2-5; unclear D gene. From germline, CDR1 is MNHNY and CDR2 SVGAGI (reference sequence). CDR3 size: 13 residues.

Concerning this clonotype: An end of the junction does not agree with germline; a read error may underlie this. The CDR3 DNA is TGTGCCAGCAGTATTTCCTCTGACAGGAGAAACTACAATGAGCAGTTATTC. This sequence encodes CASSISSDRRNYNEQLF. The chain is built from TRBV6-6 and TRBJ2-1, with D possibly matching TRBD1 (6 bases). The CDR3 length is 17 residues. Germline loops: CDR1 MNHNY, CDR2 SVGAGI (reference sequence).

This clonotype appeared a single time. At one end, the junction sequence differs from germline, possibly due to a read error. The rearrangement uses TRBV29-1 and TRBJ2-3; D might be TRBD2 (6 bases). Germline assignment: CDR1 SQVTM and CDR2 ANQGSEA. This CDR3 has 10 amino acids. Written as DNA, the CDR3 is TGTAGCGGTGGTGGAGATACGTGGTATTTT. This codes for CSGGGDTWYF.

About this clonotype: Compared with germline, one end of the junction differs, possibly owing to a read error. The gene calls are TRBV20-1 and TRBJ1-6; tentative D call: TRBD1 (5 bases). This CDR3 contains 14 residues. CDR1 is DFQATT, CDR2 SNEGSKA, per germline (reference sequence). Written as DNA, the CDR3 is TGCAGTGCCCCGGGGCAGTACTATAATTCACCCCTCTACTTT. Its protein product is CSAPGQYYNSPLYF.

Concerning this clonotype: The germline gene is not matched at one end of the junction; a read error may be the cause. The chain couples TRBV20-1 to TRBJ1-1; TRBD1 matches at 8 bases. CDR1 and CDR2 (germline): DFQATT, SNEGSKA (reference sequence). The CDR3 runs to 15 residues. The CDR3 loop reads CSVRRTGLMKNEAFF. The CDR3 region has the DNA TGCAGTGTTAGAAGGACAGGGCTGATGAAAAATGAAGCTTTCTTT.

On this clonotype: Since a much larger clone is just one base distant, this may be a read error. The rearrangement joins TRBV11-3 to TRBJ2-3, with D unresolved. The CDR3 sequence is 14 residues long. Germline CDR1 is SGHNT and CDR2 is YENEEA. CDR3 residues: CPRSLRQPTDKQYF. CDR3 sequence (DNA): TGTCCCAGAAGCTTGCGTCAGCCCACAGATAAGCAGTATTTT.

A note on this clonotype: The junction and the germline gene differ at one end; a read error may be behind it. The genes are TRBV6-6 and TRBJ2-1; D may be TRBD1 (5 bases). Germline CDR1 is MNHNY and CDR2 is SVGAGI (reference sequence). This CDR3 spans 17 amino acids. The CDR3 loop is CASSTPSYRRNYNAQFF. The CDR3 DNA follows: TGTGCGAGCAGTACTCCCTCTTACAGGAGAAACTACAATGCGCAGTTCTTC.

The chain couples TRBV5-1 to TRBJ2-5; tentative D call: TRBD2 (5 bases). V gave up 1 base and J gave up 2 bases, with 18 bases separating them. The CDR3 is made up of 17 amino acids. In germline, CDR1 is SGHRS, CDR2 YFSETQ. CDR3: CASSLTLVVARQETQYF. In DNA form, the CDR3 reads TGCGCCAGCAGCTTGACGTTGGTGGTAGCGAGGCAAGAGACCCAGTACTTC.

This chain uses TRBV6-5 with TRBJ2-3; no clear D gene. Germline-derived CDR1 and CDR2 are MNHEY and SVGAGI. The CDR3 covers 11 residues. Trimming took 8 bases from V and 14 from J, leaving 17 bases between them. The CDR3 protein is CASSNADTRYF. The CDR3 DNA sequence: TGTGCCAGCTCAAACGCAGATACACGGTATTTT.

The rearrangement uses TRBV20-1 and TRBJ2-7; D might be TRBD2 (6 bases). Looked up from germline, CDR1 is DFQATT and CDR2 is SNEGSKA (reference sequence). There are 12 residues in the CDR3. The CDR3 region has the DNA TGCAGAACGGAGGGAACCGCCTACGAGCAGTACTTC. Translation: CRTEGTAYEQYF.

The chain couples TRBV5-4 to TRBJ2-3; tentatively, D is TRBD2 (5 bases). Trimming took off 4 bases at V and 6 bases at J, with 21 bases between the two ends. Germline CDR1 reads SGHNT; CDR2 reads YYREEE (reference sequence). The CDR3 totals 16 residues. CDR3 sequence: CASSPIEWEPGDTQYF. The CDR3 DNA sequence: TGTGCCAGCAGCCCTATTGAGTGGGAGCCGGGGGATACGCAGTATTTT.

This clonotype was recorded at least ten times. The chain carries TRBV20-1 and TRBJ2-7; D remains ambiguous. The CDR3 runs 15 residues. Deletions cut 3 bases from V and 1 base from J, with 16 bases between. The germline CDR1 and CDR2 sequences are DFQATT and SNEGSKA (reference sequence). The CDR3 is CSARSLRAPSYEQYF. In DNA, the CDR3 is TGCAGTGCTAGGAGTCTCAGAGCGCCTTCCTACGAGCAGTACTTC.

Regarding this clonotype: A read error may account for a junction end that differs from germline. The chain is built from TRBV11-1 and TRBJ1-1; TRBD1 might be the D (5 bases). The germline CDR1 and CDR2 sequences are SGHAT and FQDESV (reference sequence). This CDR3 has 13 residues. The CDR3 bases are TGTGCCAGGAGCTTAAACCGCGGGGCACGTGCTTTCTTT. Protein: CARSLNRGARAFF.

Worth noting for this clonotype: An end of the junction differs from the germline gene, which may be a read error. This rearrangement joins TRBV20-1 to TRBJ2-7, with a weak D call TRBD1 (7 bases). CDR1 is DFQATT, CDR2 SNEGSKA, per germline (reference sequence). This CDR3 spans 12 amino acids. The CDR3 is CSGRDRHDEHYF. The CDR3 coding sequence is TGCAGTGGGAGGGACAGACACGACGAGCACTACTTC.

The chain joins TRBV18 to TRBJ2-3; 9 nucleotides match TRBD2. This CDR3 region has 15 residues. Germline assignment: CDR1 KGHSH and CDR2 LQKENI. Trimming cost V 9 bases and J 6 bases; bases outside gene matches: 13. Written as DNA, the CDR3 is TGTGCCAGTAGGAGTAGCGGGAGATTGGCGGATACGCAGTATTTT. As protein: CASRSSGRLADTQYF.

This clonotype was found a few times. CDR3 in amino acids: CASNIQCNTGELFF. The CDR3 nucleotides read TGTGCCAGTAATATCCAGTGCAACACCGGGGAGCTGTTTTTT. The V gene is TRBV6-2 or TRBV6-3, the J gene TRBJ2-2; no firm D call. Germline-derived CDR1 and CDR2 are MNHEY and SVGEGT. The CDR3 is 14 residues long. Trimming removed 9 bases from V and 2 bases from J, with 13 bases in between.

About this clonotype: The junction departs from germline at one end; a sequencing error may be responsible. The CDR3 is CASGGQGVLTNGKLFF. Written as DNA, the CDR3 is TGTGCCAGCGGGGGACAGGGAGTGTTAACTAATGGAAAACTGTTTTTT. The chain joins TRBV28 to TRBJ1-4, with 9 bases matching TRBD1. This CDR3 has 16 amino acids. Germline assignment: CDR1 MDHEN and CDR2 SYDVKM.

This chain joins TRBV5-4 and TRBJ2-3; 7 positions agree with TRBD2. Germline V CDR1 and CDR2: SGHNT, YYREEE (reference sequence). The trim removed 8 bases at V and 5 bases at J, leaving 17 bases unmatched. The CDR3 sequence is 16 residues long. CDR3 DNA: TGTGCCAGGATCCCTATCGGGCGGGAGCCGGGAGATACGCAGTATTTT. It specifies CARIPIGREPGDTQYF.